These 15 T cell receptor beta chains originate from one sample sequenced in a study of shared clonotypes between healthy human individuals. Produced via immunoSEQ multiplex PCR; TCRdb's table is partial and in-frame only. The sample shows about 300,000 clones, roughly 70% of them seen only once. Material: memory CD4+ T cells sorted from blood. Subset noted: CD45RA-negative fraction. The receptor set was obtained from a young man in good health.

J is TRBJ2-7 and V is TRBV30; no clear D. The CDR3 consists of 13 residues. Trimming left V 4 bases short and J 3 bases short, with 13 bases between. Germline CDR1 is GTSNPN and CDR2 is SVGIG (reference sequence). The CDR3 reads CAWTSLLGYEQYF. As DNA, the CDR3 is TGTGCCTGGACGTCGCTTTTGGGCTACGAGCAGTACTTC.

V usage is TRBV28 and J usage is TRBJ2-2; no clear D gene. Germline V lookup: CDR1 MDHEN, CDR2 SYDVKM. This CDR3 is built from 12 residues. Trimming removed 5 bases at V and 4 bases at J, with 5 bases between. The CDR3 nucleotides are TGTGCCAGCAGTAGCCTCACCGGGGAGCTGTTTTTT. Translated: CASSSLTGELFF.

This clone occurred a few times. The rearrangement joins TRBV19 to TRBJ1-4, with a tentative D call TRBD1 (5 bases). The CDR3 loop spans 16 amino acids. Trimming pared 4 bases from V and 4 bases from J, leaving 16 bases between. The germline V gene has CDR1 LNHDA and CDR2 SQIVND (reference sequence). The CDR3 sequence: CASSSLSQGYNEKLFF. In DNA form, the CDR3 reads TGTGCCAGTAGTAGCCTCTCTCAGGGTTATAATGAAAAACTGTTTTTT.

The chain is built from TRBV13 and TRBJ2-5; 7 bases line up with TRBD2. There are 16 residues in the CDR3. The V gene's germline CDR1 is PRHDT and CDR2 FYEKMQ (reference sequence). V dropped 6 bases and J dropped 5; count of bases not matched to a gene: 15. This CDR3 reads CASRVYGRESRETQYF. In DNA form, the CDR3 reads TGTGCCAGCAGGGTTTACGGGCGGGAGAGTAGGGAGACCCAGTACTTC.

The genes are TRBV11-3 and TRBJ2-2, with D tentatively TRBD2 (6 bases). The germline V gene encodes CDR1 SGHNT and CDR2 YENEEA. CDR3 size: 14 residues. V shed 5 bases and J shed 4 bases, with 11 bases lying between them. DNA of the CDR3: TGTGCCAGCAGCCCTTTCGGGGGCACCGGGGAGCTGTTTTTT. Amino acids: CASSPFGGTGELFF.

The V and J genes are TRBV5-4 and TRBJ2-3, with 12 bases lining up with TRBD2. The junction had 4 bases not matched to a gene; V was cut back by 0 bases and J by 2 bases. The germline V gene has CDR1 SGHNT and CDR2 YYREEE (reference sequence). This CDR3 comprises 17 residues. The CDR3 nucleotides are TGTGCCAGCAGCTTGGCCCTAGCGGGAGGGGACACAGATACGCAGTATTTT. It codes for CASSLALAGGDTDTQYF. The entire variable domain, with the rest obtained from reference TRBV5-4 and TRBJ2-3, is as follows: ETGVTQSPTHLIKTRGQQVTLRCSSQSGHNTVSWYQQALGQGPQFIFQYYREEENGRGNFPPRFSGLQFPNYSSELNVNALELDDSALYLCASSLALAGGDTDTQYFGPGTRLTVL.

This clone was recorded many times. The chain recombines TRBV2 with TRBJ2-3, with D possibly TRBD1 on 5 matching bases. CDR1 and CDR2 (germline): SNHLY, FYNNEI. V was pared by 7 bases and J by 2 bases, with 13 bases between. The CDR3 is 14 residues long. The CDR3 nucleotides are TGTGCCAGCAAGGACAATTTCGACACAGATACGCAGTATTTT. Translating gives CASKDNFDTDTQYF.

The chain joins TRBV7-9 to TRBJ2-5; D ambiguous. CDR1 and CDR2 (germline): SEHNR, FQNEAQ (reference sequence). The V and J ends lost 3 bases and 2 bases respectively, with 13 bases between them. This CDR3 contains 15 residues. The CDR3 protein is CASSLVATNQETQYF. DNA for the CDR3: TGTGCCAGCAGCTTGGTTGCCACAAATCAAGAGACCCAGTACTTC.

The CDR3: CASSFRPGLARNEQFF. The CDR3 DNA reads TGTGCCAGTAGTTTTAGGCCGGGACTAGCGAGGAATGAGCAGTTCTTC. The chain links TRBV19 to TRBJ2-1; 10 bases are a match to TRBD2. The CDR3 contains 16 residues. Germline-derived CDR1 and CDR2 are LNHDA and SQIVND (reference sequence). V was pared by 5 bases and J by 7 bases, with 11 bases of the junction left unmatched.

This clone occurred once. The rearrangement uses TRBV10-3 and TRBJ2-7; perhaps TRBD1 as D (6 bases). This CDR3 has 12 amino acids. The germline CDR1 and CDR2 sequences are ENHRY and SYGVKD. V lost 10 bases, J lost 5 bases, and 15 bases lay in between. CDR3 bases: TGTGCCACCAGGGATACAGGGAACGAGCAGTACTTC. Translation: CATRDTGNEQYF.

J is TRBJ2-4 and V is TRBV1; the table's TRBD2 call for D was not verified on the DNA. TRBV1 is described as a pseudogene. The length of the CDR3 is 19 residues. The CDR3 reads CTSSLRRELAGGPQNIQYF. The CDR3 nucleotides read TGCACCAGCAGCCTCAGAAGGGAACTAGCGGGAGGGCCCCAAAACATTCAGTACTTC.

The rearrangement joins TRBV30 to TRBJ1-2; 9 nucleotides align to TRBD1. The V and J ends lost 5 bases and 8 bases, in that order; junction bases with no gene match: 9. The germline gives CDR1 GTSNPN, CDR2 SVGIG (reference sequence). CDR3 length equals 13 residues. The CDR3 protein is CAWQDRGITGYTF. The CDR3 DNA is TGTGCCTGGCAGGACAGGGGCATCACGGGCTACACCTTC.

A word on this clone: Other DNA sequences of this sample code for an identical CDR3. The CDR3 region is CSVGQGGYEQYF. CDR3 DNA sequence: TGCAGCGTGGGACAGGGTGGTTACGAGCAGTACTTC. This chain uses TRBV29-1 with TRBJ2-7; 9 positions match TRBD1. Trimming cost V 6 bases and J 4 bases; bases outside gene matches: 4. The CDR3 runs to 12 residues. The germline V gene encodes CDR1 SQVTM and CDR2 ANQGSEA.

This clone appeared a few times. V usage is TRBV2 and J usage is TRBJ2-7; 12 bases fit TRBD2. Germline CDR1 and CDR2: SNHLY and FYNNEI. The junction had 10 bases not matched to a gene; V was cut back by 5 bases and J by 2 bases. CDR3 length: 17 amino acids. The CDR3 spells CASSSGLAGYHTYEQYF. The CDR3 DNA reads TGTGCCAGCAGTTCTGGACTAGCGGGATACCACACCTACGAGCAGTACTTC.

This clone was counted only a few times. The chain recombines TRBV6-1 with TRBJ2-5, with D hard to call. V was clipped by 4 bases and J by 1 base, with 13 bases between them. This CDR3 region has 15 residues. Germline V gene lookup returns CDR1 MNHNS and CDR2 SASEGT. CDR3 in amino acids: CASSAGVGGQETQYF. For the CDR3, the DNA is TGTGCCAGCAGTGCCGGAGTGGGCGGCCAAGAGACCCAGTACTTC.